This TCR beta chain appears in the sequencing data of a study of human T cells and chemical hapten exposure. The time point here: patch test 2, 6 weeks after DPC sensitization. The treatment here: therapeutic diphenylcyclopropenone sensitization with weekly scalp DPC. TCRdb analysed the RACE reads with MiXCR anew, one entry per CDR3 protein. The table includes more than 90,000 distinct CDR3 sequences, roughly 10% detected once. This clonotype has a count of ten or more. V shed 6 bases and J shed 0 bases, with 8 bases lying between them. This CDR3 contains 13 residues. This receptor was identified in a woman aged 40-49 years with alopecia areata. Some clones in this sample may be carry-over from other donors' samples. The material sequenced was whole blood, taken in connection with sensitization to the hapten diphenylcyclopropenone (DPC). J is TRBJ1-1 and V is TRBV12-3 or TRBV12-4; no definite D call. CDR3 sequence reads: CASSFTVNTEAFF. The CDR3 DNA reads TGTGCCAGCAGCTTTACAGTGAACACTGAAGCTTTCTTT.